Following are 21 T cell receptor beta chains from one sample sequenced in a study of T cell repertoires in cytomegalovirus infection. MiXCR, run by TCRdb on the reads, gives a single entry per CDR3 protein. The data show around 750,000 distinct CDR3 sequences, around a third seen once. These receptors' antigens are unknown. This specimen consisted of cultured CD8+ T cells from PBMCs, obtained from culture after CMV antigen stimulation. The origin of the receptors is a human donor in good health (CMV status not recorded). Some clones in this sample may be carry-over from other donors' samples.

The chain recombines TRBV7-6 with TRBJ2-4; D tentatively reads TRBD1 or TRBD2 (6 bases each). CDR3 length: 14 residues. CDR1 SGHVS and CDR2 FNYEAQ come from the germline V gene. Trimming pared 5 bases from V and 9 bases from J, leaving 17 bases between. This chain's CDR3 is CASSTPRQEGIQYF. DNA of the CDR3: TGTGCCAGCAGCACCCCTCGACAGGAGGGCATTCAGTACTTC. Looking up the rest from reference TRBV7-6 and TRBJ2-4 gives the full variable domain: GAGVSQSPRYKVTKRGQDVALRCDPISGHVSLYWYRQALGQGPEFLTYFNYEAQQDKSGLPNDRFSAERPEGSISTLTIQRTEQRDSAMYRCASSTPRQEGIQYFGAGTRLSVL.

The table lists this clonotype with a few counts. V usage is TRBV7-8 and J usage is TRBJ1-2; D is possibly TRBD1 (6 bases). Trimming pared 0 bases from V and 5 bases from J, leaving 16 bases between. CDR1 is SGHVS and CDR2 is FQNEAQ in the germline V gene. This CDR3 contains 16 residues. CDR3 nucleotide sequence: TGTGCCAGCAGCTTAGCGAGGGGACAATTGACATATGGCTACACCTTC. Protein product: CASSLARGQLTYGYTF.

The chain links TRBV19 to TRBJ2-7; D is unclear. The CDR3 spans 12 residues. Germline V gene lookup returns CDR1 LNHDA and CDR2 SQIVND (reference sequence). V was shortened by 9 bases and J by 0 bases, with 9 bases between the two germline ends. The CDR3 loop is CARAEFSYEQYF. CDR3 nucleotide sequence: TGTGCCAGGGCAGAGTTCTCCTACGAGCAGTACTTC.

Regarding this clonotype: The junction does not match germline at one end; this may be a read error. The chain carries TRBV28 and TRBJ1-4, with 8 bases matching TRBD1. Germline V CDR1 and CDR2: MDHEN, SYDVKM. The CDR3 runs 16 residues. The CDR3, as DNA: TGTGCCAGCAGTTTCCTTACGGGACAGGTTAATGAAAAACTGTTTTTC. This translates into CASSFLTGQVNEKLFF.

The chain employs TRBV29-1 and TRBJ2-1; D is uncertain. V lost 1 base and J 4 bases, leaving 20 bases between the germline ends. Germline V gene sequence: CDR1 SQVTM, CDR2 ANQGSEA. CDR3 length: 17 residues. As DNA, the CDR3 is TGCAGCGTTGAAGTCGGTCAGCTATGGGGTACTTACAATGAGCAGTTCTTC. This codes for CSVEVGQLWGTYNEQFF.

On this clonotype: Germline and junction disagree at one end, which may indicate a read error. The chain joins TRBV7-2 to TRBJ2-3; TRBD1 matches 8 bases. CDR3 length: 15 amino acids. Germline lookup yields CDR1 SGHTA and CDR2 FQGNSA. The CDR3 bases are TGTGCCAACAGCTTCGGGACAGGATACACAGATACGCAGTATTTT. Translating it yields CANSFGTGYTDTQYF.

This clonotype has a count of ten or more. This rearrangement joins TRBV12-3 or TRBV12-4 to TRBJ1-1, with 7 positions matching TRBD1. V shed 6 bases, J shed 5 bases, and the junction held 21 bases outside the gene matches. The CDR3 has 18 amino acids. This CDR3 is CASRPERGPLLERTEAFF. For the CDR3, the DNA is TGTGCCAGCAGGCCTGAAAGGGGGCCCCTATTGGAACGGACTGAAGCTTTCTTT.

This clonotype showed up just a few times. This rearrangement joins TRBV6-5 to TRBJ2-2; 13 nucleotides align to TRBD2. Germline V lookup: CDR1 MNHEY, CDR2 SVGAGI. V was pared by 9 bases and J by 3 bases, with 16 bases of the junction left unmatched. The CDR3 loop spans 19 amino acids. The CDR3 DNA follows: TGTGCCAGTCTCGCCGGGACTAGCGGGGCAACTCTCTACACCGGGGAGCTGTTTTTT. Its protein product is CASLAGTSGATLYTGELFF.

This sequence joins TRBV7-6 and TRBJ2-1, with 12 positions matching TRBD1. The CDR3 is made up of 15 amino acids. The junction had 4 bases not matched to a gene; V was cut back by 3 bases and J by 7 bases. From germline, CDR1 is SGHVS and CDR2 FNYEAQ. In DNA form, the CDR3 reads TGTGCCAGCAGCTTCGGGACAGGGGGCTTAAATGAGCAGTTCTTC. This encodes CASSFGTGGLNEQFF.

The V gene is TRBV27, the J gene TRBJ2-1; TRBD2 aligns across 7 bases. CDR3 size: 14 residues. J was trimmed by 7 bases and V by 3 bases; bases with no gene match: 6. Germline loops: CDR1 MNHEY, CDR2 SMNVEV (reference sequence). The CDR3: CASSFVHGGNEQFF. DNA for the CDR3: TGTGCCAGCAGTTTCGTCCACGGGGGGAATGAGCAGTTCTTC.

This clonotype was observed a single time. This chain links TRBV6-6 with TRBJ2-2, with TRBD1 matching 11 bases. The length of the CDR3 is 17 residues. With 6 bases clipped from V and 5 bases from J, the junction kept 11 bases outside the gene matches. Germline CDR1 MNHNY, CDR2 SVGAGI (reference sequence). Written as DNA, the CDR3 is TGTGCCAGCAGGAAAGGGGTGGGGACAGGGGGAACCGGGGAGCTGTTTTTT. It translates to CASRKGVGTGGTGELFF.

The chain carries TRBV7-9 and TRBJ1-1, with no clear D. Trimming removed 5 bases from V and 9 bases from J, with 16 bases in between. The CDR3 consists of 13 residues. Per the germline V gene, CDR1 is SEHNR and CDR2 is FQNEAQ (reference sequence). CDR3 region: CASSLYAGVQAFF. CDR3 nucleotide sequence: TGTGCCAGCAGCCTCTACGCCGGGGTGCAAGCTTTCTTT.

The chain combines TRBV27 with TRBJ2-2, with D possibly matching TRBD1 (5 bases). V was cut by 0 bases and J by 1 base, with 18 bases left in between. CDR3 length equals 19 residues. Germline loops: CDR1 MNHEY, CDR2 SMNVEV (reference sequence). The CDR3 spells CASSLSTRRQGRNTGELFF. In DNA, the CDR3 is TGTGCCAGCAGTTTATCGACCCGCCGGCAGGGCCGGAACACCGGGGAGCTGTTTTTT.

A word on this clonotype: A much larger clone lies one base from this, so it may be a read error. The chain uses TRBV7-2 and TRBJ1-1; 7 bases map to TRBD1. Germline V gene data show CDR1 as SGHTA and CDR2 as FQGNSA. This CDR3 contains 14 residues. The chain's CDR3 is CAGSFNRGYTEAFF. The DNA of the CDR3 is TGTGCCGGCAGCTTCAACAGGGGATACACTGAAGCTTTCTTT.

The chain uses TRBV4-3 and TRBJ2-3, with no clear D. This CDR3 contains 16 residues. V was pared by 0 bases and J by 4 bases, with 14 bases between. Germline V gene data show CDR1 as LGHNA and CDR2 as YSLEER. CDR3 DNA sequence: TGCGCCAGCAGCCAAGATGGCAAGTACGTGGCAGATACGCAGTATTTT. Amino acids: CASSQDGKYVADTQYF.

This clonotype was detected many times. The CDR3 region is CASSALSEQYF. The CDR3 bases are TGTGCCAGCAGTGCCCTGAGCGAGCAGTACTTC. This chain joins TRBV6-1 and TRBJ2-7; no clear D gene. Germline values: CDR1 MNHNS, CDR2 SASEGT. The CDR3 contains 11 residues. The V end was cut by 4 bases, the J end by 6 bases, with 7 bases between.

This clonotype was recorded a few times. The rearrangement uses TRBV15 and TRBJ2-5; no clear D gene. Germline lookup yields CDR1 LNHNV and CDR2 YYDKDF (reference sequence). Trimming pared 0 bases from V and 5 bases from J, leaving 10 bases between. The CDR3 runs to 14 residues. The CDR3: CATSRDRARETQYF. CDR3 sequence (DNA): TGTGCCACCAGCAGAGATCGGGCCAGGGAGACCCAGTACTTC.

CDR3 sequence: CASSETGVFYEQYV. For the CDR3, the DNA is TGTGCCAGCAGTGAAACTGGGGTCTTCTACGAGCAGTACGTC. The gene calls are TRBV2 and TRBJ2-7; D gene uncertain. Between the trimmed V and J ends, which lost 2 bases and 3 bases, there was a span of 11 bases. CDR1 and CDR2 from the germline V gene are SNHLY and FYNNEI. This CDR3 region has 14 residues.

This clonotype was counted a few times. CDR3 protein: CASSLRGLEAFF. CDR3 in DNA: TGTGCCAGCAGTCTTAGAGGGCTCGAGGCTTTCTTT. The chain employs TRBV6-5 and TRBJ1-1; no definite D call. Trimming pared 5 bases from V and 11 bases from J, leaving 15 bases between. CDR1 MNHEY and CDR2 SVGAGI come from the germline V gene. The CDR3 totals 12 residues.

This clonotype came up many times. The chain couples TRBV7-8 to TRBJ1-1; TRBD1 is a possible D gene (5 bases). The germline V and J ends were trimmed by 0 bases and 0 bases, with 5 bases remaining between them. This CDR3 region has 14 residues. Germline CDR1 reads SGHVS; CDR2 reads FQNEAQ. The CDR3 protein is CASSLAGVNTEAFF. Written as DNA, the CDR3 is TGTGCCAGCAGCTTAGCAGGGGTGAACACTGAAGCTTTCTTT.

The V and J genes are TRBV6-6 and TRBJ1-1; D not certain. This CDR3 spans 15 amino acids. Looked up from germline, CDR1 is MNHNY and CDR2 is SVGAGI (reference sequence). The V gene lost 0 bases and the J gene lost 1 base, with 9 bases spanning the gap. CDR3 in amino acids: CASSYSWGKNTEAFF. CDR3 nucleotides: TGTGCCAGCAGTTACTCCTGGGGTAAGAACACTGAAGCTTTCTTT.